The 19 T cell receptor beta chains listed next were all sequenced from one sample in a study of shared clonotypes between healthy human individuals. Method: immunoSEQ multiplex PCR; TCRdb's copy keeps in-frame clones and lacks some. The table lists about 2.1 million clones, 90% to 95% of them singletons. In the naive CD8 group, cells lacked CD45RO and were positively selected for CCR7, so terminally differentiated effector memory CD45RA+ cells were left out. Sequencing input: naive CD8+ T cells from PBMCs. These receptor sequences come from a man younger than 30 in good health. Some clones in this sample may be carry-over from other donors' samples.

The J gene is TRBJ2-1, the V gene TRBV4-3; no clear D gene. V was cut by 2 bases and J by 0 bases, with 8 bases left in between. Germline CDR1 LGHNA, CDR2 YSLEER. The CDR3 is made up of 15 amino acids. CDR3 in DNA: TGCGCCAGCAGCCAAACCGAGAGCTCCTACAATGAGCAGTTCTTC. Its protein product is CASSQTESSYNEQFF.

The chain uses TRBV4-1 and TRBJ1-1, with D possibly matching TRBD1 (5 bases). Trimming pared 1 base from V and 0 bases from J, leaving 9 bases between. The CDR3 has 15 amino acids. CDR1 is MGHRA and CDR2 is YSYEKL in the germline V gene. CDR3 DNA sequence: TGCGCCAGCAGCCAAGTCAGGGCTATGAACACTGAAGCTTTCTTT. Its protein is CASSQVRAMNTEAFF.

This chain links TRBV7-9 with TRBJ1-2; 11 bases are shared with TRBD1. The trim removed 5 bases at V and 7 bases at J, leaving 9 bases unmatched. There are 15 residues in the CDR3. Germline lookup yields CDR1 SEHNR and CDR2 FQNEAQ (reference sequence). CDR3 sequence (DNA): TGTGCCAGCAGCGGACAGGGGGCGATTCGCGGTGGCTACACCTTC. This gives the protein CASSGQGAIRGGYTF.

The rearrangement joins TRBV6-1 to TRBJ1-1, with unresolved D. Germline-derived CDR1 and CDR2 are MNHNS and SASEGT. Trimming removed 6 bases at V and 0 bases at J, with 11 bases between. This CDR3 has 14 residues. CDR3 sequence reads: CASSPLRMNTEAFF. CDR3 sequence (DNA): TGTGCCAGCAGCCCCCTCAGGATGAACACTGAAGCTTTCTTT.

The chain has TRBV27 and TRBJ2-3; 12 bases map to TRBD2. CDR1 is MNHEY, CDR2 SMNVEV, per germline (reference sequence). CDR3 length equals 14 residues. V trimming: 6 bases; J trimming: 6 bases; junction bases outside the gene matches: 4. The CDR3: CASRLAGGSDTQYF. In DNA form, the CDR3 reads TGTGCCAGCAGGCTAGCGGGAGGGTCGGATACGCAGTATTTT.

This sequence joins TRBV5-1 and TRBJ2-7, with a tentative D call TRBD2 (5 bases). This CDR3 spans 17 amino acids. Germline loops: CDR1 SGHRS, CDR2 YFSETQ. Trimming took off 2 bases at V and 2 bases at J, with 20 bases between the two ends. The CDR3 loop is CASSFRRSDLEAYEQYF. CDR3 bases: TGCGCCAGCAGCTTTAGGAGGTCAGACCTGGAAGCCTACGAGCAGTACTTC.

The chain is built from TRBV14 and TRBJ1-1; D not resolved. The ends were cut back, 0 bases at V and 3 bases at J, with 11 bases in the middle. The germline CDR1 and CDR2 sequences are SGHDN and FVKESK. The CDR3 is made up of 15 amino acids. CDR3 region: CASSQDFWGDTEAFF. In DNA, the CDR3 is TGTGCCAGCAGCCAAGATTTCTGGGGAGACACTGAAGCTTTCTTT.

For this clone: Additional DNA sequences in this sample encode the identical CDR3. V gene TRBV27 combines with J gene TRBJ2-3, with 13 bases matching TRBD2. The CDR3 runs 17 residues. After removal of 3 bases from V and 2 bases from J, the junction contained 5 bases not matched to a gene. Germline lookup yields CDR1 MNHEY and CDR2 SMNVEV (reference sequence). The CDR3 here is CASSFLGTSGITDTQYF. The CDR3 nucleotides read TGTGCCAGCAGTTTTCTAGGGACTAGCGGGATCACAGATACGCAGTATTTT.

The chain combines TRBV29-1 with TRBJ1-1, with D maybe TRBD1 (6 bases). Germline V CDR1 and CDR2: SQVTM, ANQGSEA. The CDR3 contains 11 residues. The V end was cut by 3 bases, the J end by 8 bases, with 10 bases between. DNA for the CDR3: TGCAGCGTTGACAGAGGGGGAGAAGCTTTCTTT. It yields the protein CSVDRGGEAFF.

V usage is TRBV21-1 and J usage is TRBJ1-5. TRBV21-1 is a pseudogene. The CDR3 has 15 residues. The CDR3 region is CASSEGWDPTRPQHF. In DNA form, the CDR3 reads TGTGCCAGCAGCGAGGGGTGGGACCCGACACGGCCCCAGCATTTT.

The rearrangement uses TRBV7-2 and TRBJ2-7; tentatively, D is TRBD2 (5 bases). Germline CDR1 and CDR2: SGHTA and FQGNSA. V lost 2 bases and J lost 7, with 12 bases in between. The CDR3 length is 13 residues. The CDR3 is CASSLMREGEQYF. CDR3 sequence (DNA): TGTGCCAGCAGCTTAATGAGGGAAGGAGAGCAGTACTTC.

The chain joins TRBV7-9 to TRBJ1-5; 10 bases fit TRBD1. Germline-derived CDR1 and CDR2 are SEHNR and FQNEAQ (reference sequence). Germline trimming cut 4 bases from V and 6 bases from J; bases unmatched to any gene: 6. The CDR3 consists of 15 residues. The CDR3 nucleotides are TGTGCCAGCAGCTCCTCCGGGACAGGGGTTCAGCCCCAGCATTTT. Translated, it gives CASSSSGTGVQPQHF. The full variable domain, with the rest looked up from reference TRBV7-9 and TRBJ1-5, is DTGVSQNPRHKITKRGQNVTFRCDPISEHNRLYWYRQTLGQGPEFLTYFQNEAQLEKSRLLSDRFSAERPKGSFSTLEIQRTEQGDSAMYLCASSSSGTGVQPQHFGDGTRLSIL.

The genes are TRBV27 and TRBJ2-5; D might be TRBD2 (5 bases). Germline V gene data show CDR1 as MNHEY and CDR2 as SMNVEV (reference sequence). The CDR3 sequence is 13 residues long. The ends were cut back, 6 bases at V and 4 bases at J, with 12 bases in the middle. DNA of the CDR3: TGTGCCAGCAGAGGACTGAAGGGAGAGACCCAGTACTTC. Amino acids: CASRGLKGETQYF.

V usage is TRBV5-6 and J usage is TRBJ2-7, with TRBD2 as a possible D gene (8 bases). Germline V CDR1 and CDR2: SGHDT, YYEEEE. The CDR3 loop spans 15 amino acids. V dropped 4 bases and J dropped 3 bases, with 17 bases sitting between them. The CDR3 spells CASSREGTEFYEQYF. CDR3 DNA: TGTGCCAGCAGCCGGGAGGGGACAGAATTCTACGAGCAGTACTTC.

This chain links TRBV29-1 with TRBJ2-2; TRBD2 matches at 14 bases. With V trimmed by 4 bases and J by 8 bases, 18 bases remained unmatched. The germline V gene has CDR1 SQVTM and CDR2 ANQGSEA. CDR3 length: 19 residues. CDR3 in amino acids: CSVGIRDRGLAGATGELFF. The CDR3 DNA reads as TGCAGCGTTGGGATCCGGGACAGGGGACTAGCGGGAGCTACGGGGGAGCTGTTTTTT.

CDR3 loop: CASSQVGGRGDTEAFF. DNA for the CDR3: TGCGCCAGCAGCCAAGTGGGGGGCAGGGGCGACACTGAAGCTTTCTTT. This sequence joins TRBV4-1 and TRBJ1-1; D may be TRBD1 (6 bases). V was clipped by 1 base and J by 3 bases, with 15 bases between them. Germline loops: CDR1 MGHRA, CDR2 YSYEKL. The CDR3 has 16 residues.

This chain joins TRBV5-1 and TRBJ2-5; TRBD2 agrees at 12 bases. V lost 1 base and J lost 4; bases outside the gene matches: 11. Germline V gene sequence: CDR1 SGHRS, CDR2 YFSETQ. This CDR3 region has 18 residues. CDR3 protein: CASSLLASGRAFTETQYF. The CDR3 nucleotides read TGCGCCAGCAGCTTGCTGGCTAGCGGGAGGGCTTTTACAGAGACCCAGTACTTC.

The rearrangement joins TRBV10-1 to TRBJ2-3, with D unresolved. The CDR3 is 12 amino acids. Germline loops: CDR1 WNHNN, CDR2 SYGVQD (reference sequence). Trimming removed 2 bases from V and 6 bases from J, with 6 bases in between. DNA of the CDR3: TGCGCCAGCAGTGAGACCGTGGATACGCAGTATTTT. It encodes CASSETVDTQYF.

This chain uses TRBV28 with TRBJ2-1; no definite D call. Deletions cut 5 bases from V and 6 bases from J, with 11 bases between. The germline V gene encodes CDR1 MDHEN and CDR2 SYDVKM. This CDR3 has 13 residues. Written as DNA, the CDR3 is TGTGCCAGCAGTGCCCAATTGGGCAATGAGCAGTTCTTC. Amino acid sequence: CASSAQLGNEQFF.